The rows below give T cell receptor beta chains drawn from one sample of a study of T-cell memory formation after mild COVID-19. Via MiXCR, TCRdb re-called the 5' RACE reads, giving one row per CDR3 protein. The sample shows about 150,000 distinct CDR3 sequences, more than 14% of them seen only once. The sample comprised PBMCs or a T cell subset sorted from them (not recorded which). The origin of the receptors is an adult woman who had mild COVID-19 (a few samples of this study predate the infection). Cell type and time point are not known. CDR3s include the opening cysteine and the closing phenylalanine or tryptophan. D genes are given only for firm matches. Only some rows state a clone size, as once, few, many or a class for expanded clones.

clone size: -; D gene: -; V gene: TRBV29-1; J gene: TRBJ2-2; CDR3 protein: CSVRQGGNTGELFF; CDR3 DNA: TGCAGCGTGCGGCAGGGTGGGAACACCGGGGAGCTGTTTTTT
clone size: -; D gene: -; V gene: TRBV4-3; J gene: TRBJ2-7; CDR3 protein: CASSQGPGLGSYEQYF; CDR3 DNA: TGCGCCAGCAGCCAAGGGCCGGGACTGGGCTCCTACGAGCAGTACTTC
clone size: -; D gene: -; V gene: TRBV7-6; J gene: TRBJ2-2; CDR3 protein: CASSPLDYSTGELFF; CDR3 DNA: TGTGCCAGCAGCCCCTTGGACTACTCCACCGGGGAGCTGTTTTTT
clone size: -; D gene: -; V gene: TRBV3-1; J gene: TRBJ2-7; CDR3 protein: CASSQVANEQYF; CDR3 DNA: TGTGCCAGCAGCCAAGTGGCCAACGAGCAGTACTTC
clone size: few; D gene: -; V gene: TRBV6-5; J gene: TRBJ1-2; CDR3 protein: CASRRTDNYGYTF; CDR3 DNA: TGTGCCAGCAGACGGACAGACAACTATGGCTACACCTTC
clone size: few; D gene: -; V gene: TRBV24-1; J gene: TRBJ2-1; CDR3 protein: CATSSRLYNEQFF; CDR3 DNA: TGTGCCACCAGTTCACGGCTTTACAATGAGCAGTTCTTC
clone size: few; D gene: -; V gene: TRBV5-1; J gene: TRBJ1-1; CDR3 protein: CASSLDLSQTEAFF; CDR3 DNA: TGCGCCAGCAGCTTGGATTTGTCACAGACCGAAGCTTTCTTT
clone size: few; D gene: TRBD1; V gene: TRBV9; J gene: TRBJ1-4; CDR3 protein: CASSAGQGGEKLFF; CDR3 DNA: TGTGCCAGCAGCGCTGGACAGGGAGGTGAAAAACTGTTTTTT
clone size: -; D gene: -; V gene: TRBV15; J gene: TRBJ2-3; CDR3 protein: CATSNRRGADTQYF; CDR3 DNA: TGTGCCACCAGCAACCGCAGGGGCGCAGATACGCAGTATTTT
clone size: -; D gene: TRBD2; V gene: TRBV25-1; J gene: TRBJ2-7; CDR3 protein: CASSEYDYGTSGAFEQYF; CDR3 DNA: TGTGCCAGCAGTGAATATGACTACGGGACTAGCGGGGCGTTCGAGCAGTACTTC
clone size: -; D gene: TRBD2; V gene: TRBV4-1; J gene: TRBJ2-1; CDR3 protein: CASSQDWTSGVNEQFF; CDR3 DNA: TGCGCCAGCAGCCAAGATTGGACTAGCGGGGTCAATGAGCAGTTCTTC
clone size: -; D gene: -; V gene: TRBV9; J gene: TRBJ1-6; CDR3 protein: CASSVAPEVGSPLHF; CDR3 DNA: TGTGCCAGCAGCGTAGCTCCGGAGGTCGGATCACCCCTCCACTTT
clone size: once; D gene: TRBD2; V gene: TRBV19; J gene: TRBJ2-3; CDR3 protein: CASSRTSGRAGDTQYF; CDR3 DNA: TGTGCCAGTAGTCGGACTAGCGGGAGGGCAGGTGATACGCAGTATTTT
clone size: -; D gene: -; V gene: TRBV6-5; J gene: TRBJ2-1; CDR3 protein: CASSRSNEQFF; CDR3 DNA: TGTGCCAGCAGTCGTAGCAATGAGCAGTTCTTC
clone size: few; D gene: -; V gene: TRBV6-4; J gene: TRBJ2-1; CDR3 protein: CASSDLRGGNEQFF; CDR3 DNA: TGTGCCAGCAGTGACTTAAGAGGGGGGAATGAGCAGTTCTTC
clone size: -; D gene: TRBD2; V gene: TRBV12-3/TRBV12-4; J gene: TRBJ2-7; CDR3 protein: CASRPGLAGRTYEQYF; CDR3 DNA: TGTGCCAGCAGACCTGGACTAGCGGGAAGGACCTACGAGCAGTACTTC
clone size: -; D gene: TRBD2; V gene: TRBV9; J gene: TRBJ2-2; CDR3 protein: CASSAGLAGGSQTGELFF; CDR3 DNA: TGTGCCAGCAGCGCGGGACTAGCGGGAGGGAGCCAGACCGGGGAGCTGTTTTTT
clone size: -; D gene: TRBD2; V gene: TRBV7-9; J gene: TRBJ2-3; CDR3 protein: CASSFGGNSPDTQYF; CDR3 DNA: TGTGCCAGCAGCTTCGGGGGGAATTCGCCAGATACGCAGTATTTT
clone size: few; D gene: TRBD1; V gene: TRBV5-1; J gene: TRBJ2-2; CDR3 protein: CASSQGQGIGELFF; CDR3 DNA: TGCGCCAGCAGCCAGGGACAGGGGATCGGGGAGCTGTTTTTT
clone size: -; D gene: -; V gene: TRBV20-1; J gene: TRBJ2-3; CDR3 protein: CSATGPSRTDTQYF; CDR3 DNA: TGCAGTGCCACGGGACCCTCGCGCACAGATACGCAGTATTTT
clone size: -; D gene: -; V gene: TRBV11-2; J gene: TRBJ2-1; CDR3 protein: CASSFELENEQFF; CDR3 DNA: TGTGCCAGCAGCTTTGAGTTAGAGAATGAGCAGTTCTTC
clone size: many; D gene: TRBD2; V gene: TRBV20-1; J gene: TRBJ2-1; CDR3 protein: CSAGEGGIQSYNEQFF; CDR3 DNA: TGCAGTGCCGGAGAGGGAGGGATCCAATCCTACAATGAGCAGTTCTTC
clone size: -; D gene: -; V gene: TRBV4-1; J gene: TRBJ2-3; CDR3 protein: CASSLGSGTDTQYF; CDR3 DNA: TGCGCCAGCAGCCTGGGGTCCGGCACAGATACGCAGTATTTT
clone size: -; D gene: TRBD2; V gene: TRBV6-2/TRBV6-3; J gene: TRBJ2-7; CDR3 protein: CASSLIAGEVKDEQYF; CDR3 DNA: TGTGCCAGCAGCCTCATAGCGGGAGAAGTGAAGGACGAGCAGTACTTC
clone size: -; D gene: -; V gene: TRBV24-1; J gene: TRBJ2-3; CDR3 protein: CATSVGGNADTQYF; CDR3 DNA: TGTGCCACCAGTGTAGGAGGGAATGCAGATACGCAGTATTTT
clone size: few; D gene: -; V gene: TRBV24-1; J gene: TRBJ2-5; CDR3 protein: CATSDWGLAADEETQYF; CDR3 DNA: TGTGCCACCAGTGATTGGGGCTTAGCGGCAGACGAAGAGACCCAGTACTTC
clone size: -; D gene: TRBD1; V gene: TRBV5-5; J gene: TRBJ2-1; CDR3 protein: CASSLGGTVHEQFF; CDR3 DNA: TGTGCCAGCAGCTTGGGGGGGACAGTCCATGAGCAGTTCTTC
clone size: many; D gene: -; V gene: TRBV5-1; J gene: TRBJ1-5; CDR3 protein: CASSLVPGDQPQHF; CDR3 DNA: TGCGCCAGCAGCTTGGTCCCTGGGGATCAGCCCCAGCATTTT
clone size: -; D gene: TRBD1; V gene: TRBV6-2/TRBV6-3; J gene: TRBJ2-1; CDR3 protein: CASSSQTPGQGFHEQLF; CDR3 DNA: TGTGCCAGCAGTAGCCAGACGCCGGGACAGGGGTTCCATGAGCAGTTATTC